This TCR beta chain appears in the sequencing data of a study of T-cell memory formation after mild COVID-19. Whole-study context: For the most part, TCR clusters were specific to one donor. Study findings and constraints: Day 15 to 85 contracting clones showed balanced CD4/CD8; later expanders leaned CD4+. Clones from the second wave (peaking day 37) had unconfirmed SARS-CoV-2 specificity.

Libraries for TCRalpha and TCRbeta carried sample barcodes and unique molecular identifiers via 5'RACE. TCRdb re-derived calls from the 5' RACE reads in MiXCR, one entry per CDR3 protein. In the table there are 380,000 or so distinct CDR3 sequences, approximately 15% of which are singletons. The sample holds a few counts of this clonotype. What it binds is not known. The CDR3 has 14 residues. The V end lost 3 bases, the J end lost 1 base, and 9 bases lay between the germline ends. Germline V gene data show CDR1 as DFQATT and CDR2 as SNEGSKA (reference sequence). The chain links TRBV20-1 to TRBJ2-2; TRBD1 might be the D (6 bases). The TCR comes from a man between 18 and 29 years old who had mild COVID-19 (a few samples of this study predate the infection). Cell type and time point are not known. Sample: PBMCs or a T cell subset sorted from them (not recorded which). DNA for the CDR3: TGCAGTGCTAGCCGGGGACAGAACACCGGGGAGCTGTTTTTT. Translation: CSASRGQNTGELFF.